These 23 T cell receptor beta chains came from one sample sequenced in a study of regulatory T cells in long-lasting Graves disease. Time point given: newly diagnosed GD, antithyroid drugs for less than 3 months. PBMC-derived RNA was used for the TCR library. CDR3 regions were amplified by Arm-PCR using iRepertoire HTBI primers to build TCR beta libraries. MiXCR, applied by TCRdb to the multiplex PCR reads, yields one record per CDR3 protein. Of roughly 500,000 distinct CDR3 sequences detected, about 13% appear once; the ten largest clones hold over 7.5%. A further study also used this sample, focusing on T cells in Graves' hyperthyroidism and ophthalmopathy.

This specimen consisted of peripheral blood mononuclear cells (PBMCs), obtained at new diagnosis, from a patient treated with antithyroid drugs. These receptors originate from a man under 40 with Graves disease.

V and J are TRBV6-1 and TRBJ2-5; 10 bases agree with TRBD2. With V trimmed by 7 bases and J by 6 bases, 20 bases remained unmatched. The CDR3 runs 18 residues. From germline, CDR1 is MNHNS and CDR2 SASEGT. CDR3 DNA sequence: TGTGCCAGCAACCCCGCTAGCGGGGGTTCCCAAATTCATCAGACCCAGTACTTC. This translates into CASNPASGGSQIHQTQYF.

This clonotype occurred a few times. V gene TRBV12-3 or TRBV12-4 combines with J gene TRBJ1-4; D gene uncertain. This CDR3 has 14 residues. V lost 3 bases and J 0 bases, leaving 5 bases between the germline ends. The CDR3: CASSFSATNEKLFF. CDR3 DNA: TGTGCCAGCAGTTTTTCAGCAACTAATGAAAAACTGTTTTTT.

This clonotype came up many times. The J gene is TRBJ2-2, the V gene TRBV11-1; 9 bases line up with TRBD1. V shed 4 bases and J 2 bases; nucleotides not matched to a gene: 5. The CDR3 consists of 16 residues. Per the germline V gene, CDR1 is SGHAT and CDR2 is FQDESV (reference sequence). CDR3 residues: CASSSGQGSNTGELFF. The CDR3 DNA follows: TGTGCCAGCAGCTCAGGACAGGGGTCAAACACCGGGGAGCTGTTTTTT.

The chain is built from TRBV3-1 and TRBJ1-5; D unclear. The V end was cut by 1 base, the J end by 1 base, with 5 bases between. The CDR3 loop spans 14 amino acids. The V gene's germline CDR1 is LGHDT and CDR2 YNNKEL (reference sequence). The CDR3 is CASSQGLSNQPQHF. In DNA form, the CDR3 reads TGTGCCAGCAGCCAAGGTTTGAGCAATCAGCCCCAGCATTTT.

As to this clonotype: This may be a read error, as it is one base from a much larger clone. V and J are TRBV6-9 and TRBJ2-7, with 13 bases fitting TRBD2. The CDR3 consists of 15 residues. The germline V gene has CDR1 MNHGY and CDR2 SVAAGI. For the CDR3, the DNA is TGTGCCAGCAGTTCCGGACTAGCGGGAGCCTACGAGCCGTACTTC. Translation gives CASSSGLAGAYEPYF.

The CDR3 nucleotides read TGTGCCAGCAGCAGAGCCCGTTTAGCGGGCAGCACCGGGGAGCTGTTTTTT. Translated, it gives CASSRARLAGSTGELFF. This rearrangement joins TRBV7-2 to TRBJ2-2, with TRBD2 matching 7 bases. Germline CDR1 is SGHTA and CDR2 is FQGNSA. There are 17 residues in the CDR3. With V trimmed by 5 bases and J by 4 bases, 13 bases remained unmatched. The full variable domain, completed using reference TRBV7-2 and TRBJ2-2, is GAGVSQSPSNKVTEKGKDVELRCDPISGHTALYWYRQSLGQGLEFLIYFQGNSAPDKSGLPSDRFSAERTGGSVSTLTIQRTQQEDSAVYLCASSRARLAGSTGELFFGEGSRLTVL.

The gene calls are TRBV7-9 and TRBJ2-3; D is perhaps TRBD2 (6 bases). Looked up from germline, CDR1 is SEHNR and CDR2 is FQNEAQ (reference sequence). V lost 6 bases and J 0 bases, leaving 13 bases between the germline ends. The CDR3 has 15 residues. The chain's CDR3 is CASRGRRGSTDTQYF. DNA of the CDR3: TGTGCCAGCAGAGGTCGGCGGGGAAGCACAGATACGCAGTATTTT. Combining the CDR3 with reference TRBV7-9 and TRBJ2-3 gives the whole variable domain DTGVSQNPRHKITKRGQNVTFRCDPISEHNRLYWYRQTLGQGPEFLTYFQNEAQLEKSRLLSDRFSAERPKGSFSTLEIQRTEQGDSAMYLCASRGRRGSTDTQYFGPGTRLTVL.

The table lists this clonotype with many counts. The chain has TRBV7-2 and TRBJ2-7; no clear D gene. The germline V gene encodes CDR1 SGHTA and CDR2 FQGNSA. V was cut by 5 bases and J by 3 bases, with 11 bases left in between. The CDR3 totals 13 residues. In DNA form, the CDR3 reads TGTGCCAGCAGCCTTACCCTAAACTACGAGCAGTACTTC. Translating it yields CASSLTLNYEQYF.

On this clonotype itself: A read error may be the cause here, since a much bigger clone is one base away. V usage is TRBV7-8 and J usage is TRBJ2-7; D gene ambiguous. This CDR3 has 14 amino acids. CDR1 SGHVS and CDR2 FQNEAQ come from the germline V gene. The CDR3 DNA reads TGTGTCAGCAGCTTCGGCAAGAGCTCCTACGAGCAGTACTTC. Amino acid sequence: CVSSFGKSSYEQYF.

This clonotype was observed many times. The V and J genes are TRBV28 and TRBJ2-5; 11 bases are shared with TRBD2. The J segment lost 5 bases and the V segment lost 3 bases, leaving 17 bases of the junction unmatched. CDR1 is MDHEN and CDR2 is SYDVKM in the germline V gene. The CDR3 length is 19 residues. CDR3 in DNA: TGTGCCAGCAGTTTCCTCGGGACTAGCGGATACGCCCTGGGGGAGACCCAGTACTTC. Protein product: CASSFLGTSGYALGETQYF.

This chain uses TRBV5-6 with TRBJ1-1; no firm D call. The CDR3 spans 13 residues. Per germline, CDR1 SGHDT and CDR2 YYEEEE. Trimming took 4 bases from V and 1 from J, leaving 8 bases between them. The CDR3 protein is CASSTTQNTEAFF. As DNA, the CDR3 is TGTGCCAGCAGCACGACCCAGAACACTGAAGCTTTCTTT.

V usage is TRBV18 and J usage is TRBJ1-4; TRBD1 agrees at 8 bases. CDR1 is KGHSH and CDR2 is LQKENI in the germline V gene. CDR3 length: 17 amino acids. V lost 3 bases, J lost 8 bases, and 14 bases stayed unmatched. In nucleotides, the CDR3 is TGTGCCAGCTCACCTGTCCCGGGACAGGAGAGGGCAGAAAAACTGTTTTTT. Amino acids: CASSPVPGQERAEKLFF.

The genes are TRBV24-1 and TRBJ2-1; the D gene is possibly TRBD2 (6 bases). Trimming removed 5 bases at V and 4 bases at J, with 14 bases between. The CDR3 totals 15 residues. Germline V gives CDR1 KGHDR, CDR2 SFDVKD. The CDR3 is CATSARDFLYNEQFF. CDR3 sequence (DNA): TGTGCCACCAGTGCCAGGGACTTCTTGTACAATGAGCAGTTCTTC.

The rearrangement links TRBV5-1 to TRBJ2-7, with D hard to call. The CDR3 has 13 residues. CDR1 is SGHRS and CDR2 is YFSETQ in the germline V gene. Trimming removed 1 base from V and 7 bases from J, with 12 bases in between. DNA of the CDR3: TGCGCCAGCAGCTTGTCATGGCAGGCGGAGCAGTACTTC. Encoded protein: CASSLSWQAEQYF.

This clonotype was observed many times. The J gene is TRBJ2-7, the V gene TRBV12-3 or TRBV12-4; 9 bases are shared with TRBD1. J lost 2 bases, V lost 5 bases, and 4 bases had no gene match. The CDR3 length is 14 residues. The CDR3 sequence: CASSTRTGAYEQYF. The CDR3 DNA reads TGTGCCAGCAGTACCAGGACAGGGGCCTACGAGCAGTACTTC.

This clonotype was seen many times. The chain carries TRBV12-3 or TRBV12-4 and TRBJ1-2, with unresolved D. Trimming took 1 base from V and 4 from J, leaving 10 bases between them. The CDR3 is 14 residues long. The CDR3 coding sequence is TGTGCCAGCAGTTTAGGGGCGGGTACCTATGGCTACACCTTC. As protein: CASSLGAGTYGYTF.

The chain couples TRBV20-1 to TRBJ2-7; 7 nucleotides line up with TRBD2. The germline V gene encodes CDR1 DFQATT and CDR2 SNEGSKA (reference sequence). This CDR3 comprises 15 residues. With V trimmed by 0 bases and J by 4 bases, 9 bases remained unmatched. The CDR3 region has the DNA TGCAGTGCTAGAGATGGGAAGCGGGATAGGTACGAGCAGTACTTC. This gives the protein CSARDGKRDRYEQYF.

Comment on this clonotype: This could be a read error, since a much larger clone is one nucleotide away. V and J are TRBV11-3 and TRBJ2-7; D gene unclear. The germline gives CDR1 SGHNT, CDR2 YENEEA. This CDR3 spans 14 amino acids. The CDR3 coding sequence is TGTGTCAGCAGCTTAGACCGGGCTGCCTACGAGCAGTACTTC. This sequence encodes CVSSLDRAAYEQYF.

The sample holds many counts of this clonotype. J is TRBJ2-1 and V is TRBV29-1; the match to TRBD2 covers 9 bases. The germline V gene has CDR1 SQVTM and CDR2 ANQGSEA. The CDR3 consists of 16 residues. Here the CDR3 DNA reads TGCACCACGCGTATTACAGGCGGGGGGGAATACAATGAGCAGTTCTTC. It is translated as CTTRITGGGEYNEQFF.

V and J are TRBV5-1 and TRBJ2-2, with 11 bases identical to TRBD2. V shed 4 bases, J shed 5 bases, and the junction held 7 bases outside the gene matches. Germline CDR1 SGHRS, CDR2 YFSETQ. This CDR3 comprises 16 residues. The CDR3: CASSMGLADLTGELFF. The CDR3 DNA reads TGCGCCAGCAGCATGGGACTAGCGGACTTAACCGGGGAGCTGTTTTTT.

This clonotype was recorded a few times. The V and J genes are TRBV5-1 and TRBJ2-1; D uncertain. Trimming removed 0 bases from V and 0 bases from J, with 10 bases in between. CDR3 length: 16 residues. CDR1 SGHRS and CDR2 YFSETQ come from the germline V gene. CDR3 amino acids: CASSLAVTASYNEQFF. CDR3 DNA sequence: TGCGCCAGCAGCTTGGCGGTGACTGCCTCCTACAATGAGCAGTTCTTC.

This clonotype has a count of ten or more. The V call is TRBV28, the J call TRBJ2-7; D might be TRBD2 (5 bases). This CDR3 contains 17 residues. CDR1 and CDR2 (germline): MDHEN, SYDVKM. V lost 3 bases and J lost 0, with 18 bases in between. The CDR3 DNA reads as TGTGCCAGCAGTTTGGAAGGGAGTAGTAGGAGCTCCTACGAGCAGTACTTC. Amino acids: CASSLEGSSRSSYEQYF.

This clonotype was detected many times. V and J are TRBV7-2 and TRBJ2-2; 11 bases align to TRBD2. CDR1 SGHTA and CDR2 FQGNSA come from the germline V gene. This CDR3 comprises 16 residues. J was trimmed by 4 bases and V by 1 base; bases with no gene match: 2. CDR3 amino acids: CASSLELAGVTGELFF. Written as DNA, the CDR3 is TGTGCCAGCAGCTTAGAACTAGCGGGAGTCACCGGGGAGCTGTTTTTT.